These T cell receptor beta chains were read from a single sample in a study of cytomegalovirus exposure and HLA in healthy donors. Sequencing used immunoSEQ multiplex PCR; TCRdb keeps in-frame clones, though not all of them. The sample records 150,000 to 200,000 clones, 77% being singletons. The sequencing sample was made of PBMCs. Source of these receptors: a female donor in good health and CMV-seronegative. The CDR3 runs from the conserved cysteine through the conserved F or W. Each record gives: J gene, D gene, CDR3 length, clone size, V gene, CDR3 DNA, CDR3 protein. The D gene is left open where the match is weak. Not all rows give a size; the values are once, few, many and, for expanded clones, a class.

J gene: TRBJ1-5
D gene: TRBD1
CDR3 length: 14
clone size: -
V gene: TRBV13
CDR3 DNA: TGTGCCAGCAGCTTAGGACAGGGGGGTCAGCCCCAGCATTTT
CDR3 protein: CASSLGQGGQPQHF

J gene: TRBJ2-7
D gene: -
CDR3 length: 13
clone size: -
V gene: TRBV27
CDR3 DNA: TGTGCCAGCAGTTCCGAGGGCCACTACGAGCAGTACTTC
CDR3 protein: CASSSEGHYEQYF

J gene: TRBJ2-7
D gene: TRBD1
CDR3 length: 15
clone size: -
V gene: TRBV10-1
CDR3 DNA: TGCGCCAGCAGTGAGCGACAGGGGAGCTCCTACGAGCAGTACTTC
CDR3 protein: CASSERQGSSYEQYF

J gene: TRBJ1-6
D gene: -
CDR3 length: 12
clone size: -
V gene: TRBV4-1
CDR3 DNA: TGCGCCAGCAGCCAAGTAAATTCACCCCTCCACTTT
CDR3 protein: CASSQVNSPLHF

J gene: TRBJ2-7
D gene: -
CDR3 length: 12
clone size: -
V gene: TRBV6-5
CDR3 DNA: TGTGCCAGCAGTTACTCCAACGGTCAGCAGTACTTC
CDR3 protein: CASSYSNGQQYF

J gene: TRBJ1-2
D gene: -
CDR3 length: 14
clone size: -
V gene: TRBV10-3
CDR3 DNA: TGTGCCATCAGTGAGCCGAGTATAGACTATGGCTACACCTTC
CDR3 protein: CAISEPSIDYGYTF

J gene: TRBJ2-3
D gene: -
CDR3 length: 16
clone size: -
V gene: TRBV7-9
CDR3 DNA: TGTGCCAGCAGCTTGGACTCGACCCCGCCTGGGGATACGCAGTATTTT
CDR3 protein: CASSLDSTPPGDTQYF

J gene: TRBJ1-2
D gene: TRBD1
CDR3 length: 16
clone size: medium-sized
V gene: TRBV6-4
CDR3 DNA: TGTGCCAGCAGTGAAACCGAGACAGGGTGGCCCTATGGCTACACCTTC
CDR3 protein: CASSETETGWPYGYTF

J gene: TRBJ1-2
D gene: TRBD1
CDR3 length: 15
clone size: -
V gene: TRBV9
CDR3 DNA: TGTGCCAGCAGCGTGGGACAGGGATGGGTCTATGGCTACACCTTC
CDR3 protein: CASSVGQGWVYGYTF

J gene: TRBJ1-2
D gene: -
CDR3 length: 13
clone size: -
V gene: TRBV6-5
CDR3 DNA: TGTGCCAGCAGTTATGGACAGAACTATGGCTACACCTTC
CDR3 protein: CASSYGQNYGYTF

J gene: TRBJ2-3
D gene: TRBD2
CDR3 length: 14
clone size: -
V gene: TRBV19
CDR3 DNA: TGTGCCAGTAGTAGGGGACTAGGAACAGATACGCAGTATTTT
CDR3 protein: CASSRGLGTDTQYF

J gene: TRBJ1-4
D gene: -
CDR3 length: 15
clone size: -
V gene: TRBV5-1
CDR3 DNA: TGCGCCAGCAGCTTGGGGCAGGGAACTAATGAAAAACTGTTTTTT
CDR3 protein: CASSLGQGTNEKLFF